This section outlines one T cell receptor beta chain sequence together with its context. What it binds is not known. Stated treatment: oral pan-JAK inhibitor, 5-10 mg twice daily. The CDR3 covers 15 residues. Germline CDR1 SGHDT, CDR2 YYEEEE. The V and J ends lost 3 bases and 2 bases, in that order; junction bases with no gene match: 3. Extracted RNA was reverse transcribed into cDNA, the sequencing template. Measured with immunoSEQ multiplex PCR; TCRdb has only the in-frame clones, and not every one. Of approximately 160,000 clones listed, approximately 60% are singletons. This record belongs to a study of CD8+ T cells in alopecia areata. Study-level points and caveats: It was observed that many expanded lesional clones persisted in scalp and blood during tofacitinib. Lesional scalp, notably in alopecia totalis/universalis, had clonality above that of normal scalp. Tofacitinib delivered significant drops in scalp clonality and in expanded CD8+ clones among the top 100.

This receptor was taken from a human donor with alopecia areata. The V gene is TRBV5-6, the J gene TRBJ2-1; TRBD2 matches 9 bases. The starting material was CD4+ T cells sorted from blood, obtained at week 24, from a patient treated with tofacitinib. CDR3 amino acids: CASSSLAGTYNEQFF. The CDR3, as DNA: TGTGCCAGCAGCTCCCTAGCGGGGACCTACAATGAGCAGTTCTTC.